This entry lists 4 T cell receptor beta chains sequenced from one sample in a study of blood T cell repertoires in COVID-19. The data were produced by immunoSEQ multiplex PCR, yet TCRdb's version contains in-frame clones alone and is incomplete. The sample contains some 530,000 clones, about 85% of which appear only once. The sequenced sample was PBMCs or T cells enriched from blood (not recorded which). All receptors derive from a woman aged 55-69 years who had recovered from COVID-19.

This sequence joins TRBV2 and TRBJ2-3; 14 nucleotides match TRBD2. Germline CDR1 is SNHLY and CDR2 is FYNNEI. CDR3 size: 18 residues. With V trimmed by 3 bases and J by 1 base, 6 bases remained unmatched. CDR3 DNA: TGTGCCAGCAGTGAGGGACTAGCGGGGGTCCAAGGCACAGATACGCAGTATTTT. This gives the protein CASSEGLAGVQGTDTQYF.

The gene calls are TRBV2 and TRBJ2-1; TRBD2 matches 7 bases. CDR1 and CDR2 (germline): SNHLY, FYNNEI. The length of the CDR3 is 11 residues. J gave up 6 bases and V 8 bases, and 1 base lay outside the gene matches. As DNA, the CDR3 is TGTGCCAGCGGGGGGGGCAATGAGCAGTTCTTC. Protein product: CASGGGNEQFF.

The V gene is TRBV5-1, the J gene TRBJ2-3; 8 bases agree with TRBD1. Germline V gene sequence: CDR1 SGHRS, CDR2 YFSETQ. The CDR3 length is 20 residues. The V and J ends lost 1 base and 3 bases, in that order; junction bases with no gene match: 19. The CDR3 protein is CASSLWRSSSGGRGTDTQYF. Written as DNA, the CDR3 is TGCGCCAGCAGCTTGTGGCGGTCTTCGTCAGGGGGCCGGGGGACAGATACGCAGTATTTT.

The V and J genes are TRBV27 and TRBJ1-4; D ambiguous. CDR1 and CDR2 (germline): MNHEY, SMNVEV (reference sequence). Trimming shortened V by 6 bases and J by 8 bases, and 19 bases separated the two germline ends. The CDR3 consists of 15 residues. The DNA for the CDR3 is TGTGCCAGCAGGCGAGGTGGGGAGGGCAGGGAAAAACTGTTTTTT. This encodes CASRRGGEGREKLFF.